A selection of T cell receptor beta chains follows, all from one sample in a study of blood T cell repertoires in COVID-19. TCRdb's copy holds only in-frame clones and misses some; the assay was immunoSEQ multiplex PCR. The data hold about 74,000 clones, with about four fifths observed a single time. Sequenced material: peripheral blood. These receptors were collected from a man aged 70 or older with acute or convalescent COVID-19. Both conserved end residues are part of each CDR3. D genes are given only for firm matches. Clone size appears in some rows only: once, few, many, or a class for an expanded clone.

abundance	v_gene	j_gene	d_gene	CDR3nt	CDR3aa
NA	TRBV18	TRBJ2-2	NA	TGTGCCAGCTCACCAGAGCTAGCGCTCAACACCGGGGAGCTGTTTTTT	CASSPELALNTGELFF
once	TRBV24-1	TRBJ1-5	NA	TGTGCCACCAGTGAGGACGGGCAGGGGAATCAGCCCCAGCATTTT	CATSEDGQGNQPQHF
NA	TRBV3-1/TRBV3-2	TRBJ1-4	TRBD1	TGTGCCAGCAGCCCACGACAGGGTAATGAAAAACTGTTTTTT	CASSPRQGNEKLFF
once	TRBV7-9	TRBJ2-4	NA	TGTGCCAGCAGCTTACAGAGGCCCAACATTCAGTACTTC	CASSLQRPNIQYF
few	TRBV7-9	TRBJ2-1	TRBD2	TGTGCCAGCAGCCCCCTACGTAGCGGGGGGTACAATGAGCAGTTCTTC	CASSPLRSGGYNEQFF
few	TRBV7-3	TRBJ2-3	NA	TGTGCCAGCAGCCCCATACCAAAGCAAGATACGCAGTATTTT	CASSPIPKQDTQYF
NA	TRBV19	TRBJ1-4	NA	TGTGCCAGTAGTATTCGGCAGGGGATTGAAAAACTGTTTTTT	CASSIRQGIEKLFF
NA	TRBV18	TRBJ1-6	NA	TGTGCCAGCTCACCACAATCAGGAGGCAAATCACCCCTCCACTTT	CASSPQSGGKSPLHF
few	TRBV19	TRBJ2-3	TRBD1	TGTGCCAGCAGCAGGGGGCGGGGAGATACGCAGTATTTT	CASSRGRGDTQYF
NA	TRBV6-6	TRBJ1-3	NA	TGTGCCAGCAGTTCCAAAGACAGTGGTGGAAACACCATATATTTT	CASSSKDSGGNTIYF
NA	TRBV27	TRBJ1-5	NA	TGTGCCAGCGGGGGGGGGTTTAGCAATCAGCCCCAGCATTTT	CASGGGFSNQPQHF
NA	TRBV6-1	TRBJ2-5	TRBD2	TGTGCCAGCAGTGAATTGGGGGGACCCGCGGGGGGGACCCAGTACTTC	CASSELGGPAGGTQYF
many	TRBV6-2/TRBV6-3	TRBJ2-7	TRBD1	TGTGCCAGCAGTGGACAGGTGGGGGAGCAGTACTTC	CASSGQVGEQYF
once	TRBV4-3	TRBJ1-1	NA	TGCGCCAGCAGCCAAGTAGGTCGGGGGAGCACTGAAGCTTTCTTT	CASSQVGRGSTEAFF
NA	TRBV14	TRBJ1-2	NA	TGTGCCAGCAGCAGACAGGTCTCCGGTGGCTACACCTTC	CASSRQVSGGYTF
NA	TRBV3-1/TRBV3-2	TRBJ2-7	NA	TGTGCCAGCAGCCCCCTTAAGACTAGTGCGTACGAGCAGTACTTC	CASSPLKTSAYEQYF
few	TRBV6-2/TRBV6-3	TRBJ1-5	TRBD1	TGTGCCAGCAGTTATCCCGGACAGGGCGTTCCAAATCAGCCCCAGCATTTT	CASSYPGQGVPNQPQHF
once	TRBV9	TRBJ2-5	NA	TGTGCCAGCAGCCCCGTCATAGCCGGAGGAGAGACCCAGTACTTC	CASSPVIAGGETQYF
few	TRBV19	TRBJ1-1	NA	TGTGCCTCATGGGAGGGAGGTGAGGCTTTCTTT	CASWEGGEAFF
NA	TRBV6-2/TRBV6-3	TRBJ2-1	TRBD2	TGTGCCAGCAGTTACCCCAGACTAGCGGGGGGTAGCAATGAGCAGTTCTTC	CASSYPRLAGGSNEQFF
once	TRBV10-3	TRBJ1-6	TRBD1	TGTGCCATCAGAGGGACAGGCAATTCACCCCTCCACTTT	CAIRGTGNSPLHF
NA	TRBV5-1	TRBJ2-2	TRBD2	TGCGCCAGCACCTCCGGGACTAGCAACACCGGGGAGCTGTTTTTT	CASTSGTSNTGELFF
NA	TRBV9	TRBJ2-7	TRBD1	TGTGCCAGCAGCCCGACCGGGACAGCCTCCTACGAGCAGTACTTC	CASSPTGTASYEQYF
NA	TRBV5-1	TRBJ1-4	TRBD1	TGCGCCAGCAGCTTAACAGGGGGCGCGGGAACTAATGAAAAACTGTTTTTT	CASSLTGGAGTNEKLFF
NA	TRBV7-3	TRBJ1-1	NA	TGTGCCAGCAGCTTTCAGGGTTTCACTGAAGCTTTCTTT	CASSFQGFTEAFF
NA	TRBV10-3	TRBJ2-1	TRBD1	TGTGCCATCAGTGAAGGACAGGGGTATGGGAATGAGCAGTTCTTC	CAISEGQGYGNEQFF
NA	TRBV3-1/TRBV3-2	TRBJ1-2	TRBD1	TGTGCCAGCAGCCTCGGTAAAGGGGGCTTGCGTGGCTACACCTTC	CASSLGKGGLRGYTF
NA	TRBV9	TRBJ1-3	NA	TGTGCCAGCAGCCAGGGTTGGCAGGGAGGAAACACCATATATTTT	CASSQGWQGGNTIYF
NA	TRBV4-2	TRBJ2-7	NA	TGTGCCAGCAGCCAAGATATCACAATTGGCGAGCAGTACTTC	CASSQDITIGEQYF